Sequencing of this T cell receptor (beta chain) was carried out in a study of blood T cells in healthy people across ages. The CDR3 consists of 16 residues. V lost 4 bases and J lost 4; bases outside the gene matches: 9. This clonotype was seen a few times. Its antigen is still unknown. Just one base apart from a much larger clone, this may be a read error. Alongside a J-beta primer mix, a sample-barcoded 5' primer served in a second PCR lasting roughly 7 to 11 cycles. TCRdb fed the 5' RACE reads into MiXCR, producing one record per CDR3 protein. This sample yields 630,000 or so distinct CDR3 sequences, of which approximately 31% are seen a single time; approximately 15% belongs to the top ten. General study findings and limits: Estimated diversity, derived from one million T cells, was regarded as an underestimate.

Input material: blood. The chain joins TRBV12-3 or TRBV12-4 to TRBJ2-3, with TRBD1 identical over 9 bases. The receptor was isolated from a woman older than 75 in good health. Written as DNA, the CDR3 is TGTGCCAGCAGTTCCCGAGGACAGGGGAGCGCAGATACGCAGTATTTT. As protein: CASSSRGQGSADTQYF.